This entry is about one T cell receptor beta chain. Its specificity is unknown. In the PCR, 60 Vbeta and 13 Jbeta primers were used. Source study methods: Unique TCR beta chains numbered around 80 million in a later analysis, with around 10 million shared. Clones were sequenced by immunoSEQ multiplex PCR, and TCRdb holds only the in-frame ones, with some missing. The DNA was the basis for D and trimming; V, J and clone size are from that table. The sample lists 150,000 to 200,000 clones; around 82% were seen once. The record originates from a study of cytomegalovirus exposure and HLA in healthy donors. Findings and caveats of the study: The authors later linked a missense DCLRE1C variant to TCR beta V- and J-gene trimming. Analysis was performed later, and it showed HLA-associated TCR beta chains to be more clonally expanded than equally common others. In vitro data verified three CMV-associated chains as specific for CMV antigens.

Sequencing was done on a sample of PBMCs. The receptor was derived from a woman aged 50 to 60 in good health and CMV-seropositive.

In nucleotides, the CDR3 is TGTGCCAGCAGCATCGGACAGGGAAACACTGAAGCTTTCTTT. Encoded protein: CASSIGQGNTEAFF. V is TRBV11-2 and J is TRBJ1-1; 8 positions agree with TRBD1. Germline V gene data show CDR1 as SGHAT and CDR2 as FQNNGV. The CDR3 has 14 residues. The V segment lost 5 bases and the J segment 2 bases; nucleotides outside the gene matches: 4. The whole variable domain, remainder taken from reference TRBV11-2 and TRBJ1-1, is EAGVAQSPRYKIIEKRQSVAFWCNPISGHATLYWYQQILGQGPKLLIQFQNNGVVDDSQLPKDRFSAERLKGVDSTLKIQPAKLEDSAVYLCASSIGQGNTEAFFGQGTRLTVV.